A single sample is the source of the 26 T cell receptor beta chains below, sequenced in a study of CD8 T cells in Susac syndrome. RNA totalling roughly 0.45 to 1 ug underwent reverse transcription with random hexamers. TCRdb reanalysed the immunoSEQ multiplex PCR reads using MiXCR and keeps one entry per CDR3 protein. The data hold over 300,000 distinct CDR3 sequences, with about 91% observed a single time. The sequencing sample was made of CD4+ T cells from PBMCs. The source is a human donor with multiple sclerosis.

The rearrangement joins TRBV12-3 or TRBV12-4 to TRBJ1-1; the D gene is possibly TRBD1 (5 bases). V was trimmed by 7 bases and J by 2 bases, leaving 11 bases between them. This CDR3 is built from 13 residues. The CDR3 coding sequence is TGTGCCAGCACTATGGGGGTTAACACTGAAGCTTTCTTT. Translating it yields CASTMGVNTEAFF.

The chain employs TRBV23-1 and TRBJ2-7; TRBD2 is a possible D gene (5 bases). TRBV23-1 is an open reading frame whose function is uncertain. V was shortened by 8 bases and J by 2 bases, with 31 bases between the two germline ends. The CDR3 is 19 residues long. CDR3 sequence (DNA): TGCGCCAGCGTCCCGGCGCGGGCGCGGGTCGTATCCTGGACCTACGAGCAGTACTTC. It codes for CASVPARARVVSWTYEQYF.

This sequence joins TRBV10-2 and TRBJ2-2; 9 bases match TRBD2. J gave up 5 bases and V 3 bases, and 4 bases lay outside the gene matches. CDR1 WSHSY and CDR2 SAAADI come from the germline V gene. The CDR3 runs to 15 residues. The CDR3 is CASSDGLAGTGELFF. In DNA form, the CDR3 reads TGCGCCAGCAGTGACGGGCTAGCGGGGACCGGGGAGCTGTTTTTT.

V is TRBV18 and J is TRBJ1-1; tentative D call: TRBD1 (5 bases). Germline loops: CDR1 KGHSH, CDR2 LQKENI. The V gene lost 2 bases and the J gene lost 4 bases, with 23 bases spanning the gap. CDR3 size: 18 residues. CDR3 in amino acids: CASSPGYEMGDKATEAFF. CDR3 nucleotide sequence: TGTGCCAGCTCACCAGGATACGAAATGGGGGATAAGGCCACTGAAGCTTTCTTT. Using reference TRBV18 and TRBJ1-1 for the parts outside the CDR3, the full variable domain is NAGVMQNPRHLVRRRGQEARLRCSPMKGHSHVYWYRQLPEEGLKFMVYLQKENIIDESGMPKERFSAEFPKEGPSILRIQQVVRGDSAAYFCASSPGYEMGDKATEAFFGQGTRLTVV.

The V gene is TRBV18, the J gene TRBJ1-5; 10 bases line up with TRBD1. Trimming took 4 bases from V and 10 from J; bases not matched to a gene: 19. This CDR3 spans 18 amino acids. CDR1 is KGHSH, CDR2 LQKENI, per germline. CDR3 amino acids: CASSQTPVGQGGISPQHF. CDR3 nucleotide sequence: TGTGCCAGCTCACAAACTCCGGTCGGACAGGGGGGCATCAGCCCCCAGCATTTT.

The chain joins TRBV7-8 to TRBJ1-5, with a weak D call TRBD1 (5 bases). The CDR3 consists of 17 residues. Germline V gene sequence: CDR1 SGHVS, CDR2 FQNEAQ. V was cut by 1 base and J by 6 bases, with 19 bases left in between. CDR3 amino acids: CASSLVGAEGRGQPQHF. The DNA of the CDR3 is TGTGCCAGCAGCTTAGTAGGGGCGGAGGGAAGGGGTCAGCCCCAGCATTTT.

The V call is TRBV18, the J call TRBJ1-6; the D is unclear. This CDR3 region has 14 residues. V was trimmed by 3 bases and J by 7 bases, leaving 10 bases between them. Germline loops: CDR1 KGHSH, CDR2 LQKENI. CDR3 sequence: CASSPDMGNSPLHF. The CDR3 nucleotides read TGTGCCAGCTCACCCGACATGGGGAATTCACCCCTCCACTTT.

DNA for the CDR3: TGTGCCAGCAGCTTATTGTTCCAGCCCCAGCATTTT. This sequence encodes CASSLLFQPQHF. The chain carries TRBV7-2 and TRBJ1-5; no firm D call. Germline CDR1 SGHTA, CDR2 FQGNSA. V gave up 2 bases and J gave up 7 bases, with 6 bases separating them. The CDR3 contains 12 residues.

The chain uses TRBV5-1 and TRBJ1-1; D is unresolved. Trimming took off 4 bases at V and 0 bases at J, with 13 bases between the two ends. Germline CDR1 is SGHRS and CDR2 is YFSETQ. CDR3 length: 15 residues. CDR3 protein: CASSLMTELNTEAFF. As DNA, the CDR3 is TGCGCCAGCAGCCTAATGACGGAGTTGAACACTGAAGCTTTCTTT. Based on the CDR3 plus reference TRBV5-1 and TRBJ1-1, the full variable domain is KAGVTQTPRYLIKTRGQQVTLSCSPISGHRSVSWYQQTPGQGLQFLFEYFSETQRNKGNFPGRFSGRQFSNSRSEMNVSTLELGDSALYLCASSLMTELNTEAFFGQGTRLTVV.

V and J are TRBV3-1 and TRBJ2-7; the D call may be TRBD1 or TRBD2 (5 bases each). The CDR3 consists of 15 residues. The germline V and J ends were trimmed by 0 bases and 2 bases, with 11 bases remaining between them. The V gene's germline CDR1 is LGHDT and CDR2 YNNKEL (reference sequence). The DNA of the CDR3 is TGTGCCAGCAGCCAAGATAGGGTGGGGGCCTACGAGCAGTACTTC. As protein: CASSQDRVGAYEQYF.

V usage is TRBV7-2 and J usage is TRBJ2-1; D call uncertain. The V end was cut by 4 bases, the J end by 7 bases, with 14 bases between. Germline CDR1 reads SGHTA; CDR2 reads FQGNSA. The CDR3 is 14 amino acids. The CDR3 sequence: CASSSRRLGNEQFF. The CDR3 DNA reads TGTGCCAGCAGCTCCCGTCGATTAGGGAATGAGCAGTTCTTC.

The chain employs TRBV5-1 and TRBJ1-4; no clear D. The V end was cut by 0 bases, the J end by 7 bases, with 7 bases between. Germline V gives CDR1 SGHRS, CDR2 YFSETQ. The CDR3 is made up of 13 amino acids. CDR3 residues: CASSLDAGEKLFF. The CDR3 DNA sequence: TGCGCCAGCAGCTTGGACGCTGGTGAAAAACTGTTTTTT.

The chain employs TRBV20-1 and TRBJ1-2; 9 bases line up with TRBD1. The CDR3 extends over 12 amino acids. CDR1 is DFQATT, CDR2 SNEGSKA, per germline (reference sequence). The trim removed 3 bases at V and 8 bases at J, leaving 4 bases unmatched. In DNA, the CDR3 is TGCAGTGCTAGTAGGGACAGGGTGGGCTACACCTTC. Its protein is CSASRDRVGYTF.

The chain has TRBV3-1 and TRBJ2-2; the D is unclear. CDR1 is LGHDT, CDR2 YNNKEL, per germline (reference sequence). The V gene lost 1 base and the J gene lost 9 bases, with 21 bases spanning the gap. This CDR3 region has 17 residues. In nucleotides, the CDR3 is TGTGCCAGCAGCCAAGTTGTTTCAGTACAGTCTGGGAGGGAGCTGTTTTTT. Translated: CASSQVVSVQSGRELFF.

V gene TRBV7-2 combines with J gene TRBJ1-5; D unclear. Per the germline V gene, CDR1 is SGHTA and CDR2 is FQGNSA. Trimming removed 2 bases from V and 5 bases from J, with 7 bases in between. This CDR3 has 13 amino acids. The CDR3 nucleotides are TGTGCCAGCAGCTTAAGCACTGATCAGCCCCAGCATTTT. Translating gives CASSLSTDQPQHF.

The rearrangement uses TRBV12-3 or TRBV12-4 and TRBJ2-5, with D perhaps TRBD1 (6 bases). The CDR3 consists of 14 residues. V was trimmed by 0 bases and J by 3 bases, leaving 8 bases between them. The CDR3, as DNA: TGTGCCAGCAGTTTAGCGCCAGGGGAAGAGACCCAGTACTTC. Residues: CASSLAPGEETQYF.

CDR3 DNA: TGCAGTGCTCGCGTGGGGACTATTAATGAAAAACTGTTTTTT. Translation gives CSARVGTINEKLFF. The rearrangement joins TRBV20-1 to TRBJ1-4; TRBD1 is a possible D gene (5 bases). The CDR3 loop spans 14 amino acids. V was shortened by 5 bases and J by 4 bases, with 14 bases between the two germline ends. Germline V lookup: CDR1 DFQATT, CDR2 SNEGSKA (reference sequence).

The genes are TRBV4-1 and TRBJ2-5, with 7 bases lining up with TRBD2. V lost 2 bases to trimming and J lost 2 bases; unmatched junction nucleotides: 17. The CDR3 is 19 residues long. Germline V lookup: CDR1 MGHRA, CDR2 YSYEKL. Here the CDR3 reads CASSQPLRPSVGGQETQYF. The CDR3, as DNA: TGCGCCAGCAGCCAACCACTGCGACCTAGCGTGGGGGGGCAAGAGACCCAGTACTTC.

This CDR3 is CASSYDGTVRPEQFF. Here the CDR3 DNA reads TGTGCCAGCAGTTATGACGGGACTGTACGTCCTGAGCAGTTCTTC. V usage is TRBV6-6 and J usage is TRBJ2-1; tentative D call: TRBD2 (6 bases). Germline V gene lookup returns CDR1 MNHNY and CDR2 SVGAGI (reference sequence). This CDR3 region has 15 residues. V gave up 3 bases and J gave up 9 bases, with 18 bases separating them.

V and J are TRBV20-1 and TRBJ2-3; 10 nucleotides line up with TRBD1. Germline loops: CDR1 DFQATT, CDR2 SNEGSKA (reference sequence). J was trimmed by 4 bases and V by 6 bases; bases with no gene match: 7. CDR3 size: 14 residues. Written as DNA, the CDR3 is TGCAGTGCCGCAGTGGGACAGGGGTCAGATACGCAGTATTTT. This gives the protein CSAAVGQGSDTQYF.

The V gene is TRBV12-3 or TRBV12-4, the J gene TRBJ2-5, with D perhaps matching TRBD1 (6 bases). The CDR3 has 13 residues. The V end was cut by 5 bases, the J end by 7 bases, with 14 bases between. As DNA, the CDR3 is TGTGCCAGCAGTCCGCCAGGGGTTGGGACCCAGTACTTC. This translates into CASSPPGVGTQYF.

CDR3 in amino acids: CASSLVGGRRDQPQHF. The CDR3 coding sequence is TGTGCCAGCAGTTTAGTCGGGGGAAGGAGGGATCAGCCCCAGCATTTT. The chain combines TRBV27 with TRBJ1-5; D might be TRBD1 (5 bases). Germline CDR1 reads MNHEY; CDR2 reads SMNVEV (reference sequence). V was trimmed by 2 bases and J by 5 bases, leaving 16 bases between them. The CDR3 is 16 amino acids.

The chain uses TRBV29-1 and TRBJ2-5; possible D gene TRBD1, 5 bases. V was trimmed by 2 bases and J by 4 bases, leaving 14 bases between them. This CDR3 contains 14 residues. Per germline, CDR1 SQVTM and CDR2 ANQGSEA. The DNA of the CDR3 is TGCAGCGTTGAAATTGTCAGGGCACGAGAGACCCAGTACTTC. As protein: CSVEIVRARETQYF.

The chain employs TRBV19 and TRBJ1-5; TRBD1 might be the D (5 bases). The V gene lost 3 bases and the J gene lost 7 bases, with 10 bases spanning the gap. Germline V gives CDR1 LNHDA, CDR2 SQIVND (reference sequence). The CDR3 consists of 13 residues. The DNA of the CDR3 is TGTGCCAGTAGTATGGGGCAGGGCCAGCCCCAGCATTTT. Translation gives CASSMGQGQPQHF.

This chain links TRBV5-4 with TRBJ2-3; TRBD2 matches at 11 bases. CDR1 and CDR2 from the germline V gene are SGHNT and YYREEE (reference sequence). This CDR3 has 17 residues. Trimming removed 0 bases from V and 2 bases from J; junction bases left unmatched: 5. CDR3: CASSLDRLAGSTDTQYF. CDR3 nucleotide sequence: TGTGCCAGCAGCTTGGACAGACTAGCGGGATCCACAGATACGCAGTATTTT.

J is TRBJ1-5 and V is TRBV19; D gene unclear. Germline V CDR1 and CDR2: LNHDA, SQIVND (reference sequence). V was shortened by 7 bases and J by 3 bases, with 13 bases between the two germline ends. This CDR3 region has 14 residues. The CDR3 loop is CASNLGRSNQPQHF. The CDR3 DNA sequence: TGTGCCAGTAATCTCGGGCGTTCCAATCAGCCCCAGCATTTT.